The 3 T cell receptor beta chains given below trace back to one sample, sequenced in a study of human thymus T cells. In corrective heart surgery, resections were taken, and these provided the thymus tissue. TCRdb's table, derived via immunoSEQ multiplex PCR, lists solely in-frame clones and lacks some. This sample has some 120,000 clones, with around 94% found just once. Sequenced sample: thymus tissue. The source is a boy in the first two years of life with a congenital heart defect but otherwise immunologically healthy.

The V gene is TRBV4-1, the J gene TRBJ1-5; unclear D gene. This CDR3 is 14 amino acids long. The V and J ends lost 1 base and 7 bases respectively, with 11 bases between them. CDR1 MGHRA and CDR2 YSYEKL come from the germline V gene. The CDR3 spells CASSQVPIQQPQHF. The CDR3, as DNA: TGCGCCAGCAGCCAAGTACCCATTCAGCAGCCCCAGCATTTT.

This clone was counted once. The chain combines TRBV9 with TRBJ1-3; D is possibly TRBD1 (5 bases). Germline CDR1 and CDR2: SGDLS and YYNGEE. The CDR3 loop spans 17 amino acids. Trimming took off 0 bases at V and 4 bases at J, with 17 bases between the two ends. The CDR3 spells CASSVGPRARDGNTIYF. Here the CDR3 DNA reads TGTGCCAGCAGCGTAGGCCCTAGGGCCAGGGACGGAAACACCATATATTTT.

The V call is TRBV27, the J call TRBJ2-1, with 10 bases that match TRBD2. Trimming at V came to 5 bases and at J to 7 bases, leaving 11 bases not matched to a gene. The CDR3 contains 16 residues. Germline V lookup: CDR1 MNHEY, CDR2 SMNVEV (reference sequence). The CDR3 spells CASSLGAGGPRNEQFF. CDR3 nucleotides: TGTGCCAGCAGTCTAGGAGCGGGGGGGCCGAGAAATGAGCAGTTCTTC.